Following are 27 T cell receptor beta chains from one sample sequenced in a study of cytomegalovirus exposure and HLA in healthy donors. Repertoires were generated with immunoSEQ multiplex PCR, while TCRdb's copy carries only in-frame clones and drops some. The repertoire consists of fewer than 200,000 clones, with 95% to 97% occurring once and the leading ten covering 0.89%. Sequences were obtained from PBMCs. Every receptor here comes from a woman aged 18-29 years in good health and CMV-seronegative.

The chain recombines TRBV9 with TRBJ2-1; unclear D gene. The CDR3 is made up of 14 amino acids. Trimming shortened V by 2 bases and J by 0 bases, and 6 bases separated the two germline ends. Germline-derived CDR1 and CDR2 are SGDLS and YYNGEE. In DNA, the CDR3 is TGTGCCAGCAGCGTTTCCAGCTCCTACAATGAGCAGTTCTTC. Protein product: CASSVSSSYNEQFF.

This clone was detected only once. The chain uses TRBV29-1 and TRBJ1-2, with 7 nucleotides matching TRBD1. With 4 bases clipped from V and 3 bases from J, the junction kept 2 bases outside the gene matches. Germline CDR1 is SQVTM and CDR2 is ANQGSEA. The CDR3 is 12 residues long. CDR3 bases: TGCAGCGTTGGGCAGGGGGACTATGGCTACACCTTC. The encoded protein is CSVGQGDYGYTF.

The V call is TRBV6-6, the J call TRBJ1-5, with D uncertain. Germline-derived CDR1 and CDR2 are MNHNY and SVGAGI (reference sequence). V shed 6 bases and J shed 2 bases, with 14 bases lying between them. The CDR3 spans 15 residues. CDR3 sequence reads: CASSDNPSGNQPQHF. The CDR3 DNA reads TGTGCCAGCAGCGACAATCCCTCGGGCAATCAGCCCCAGCATTTT.

The chain couples TRBV5-1 to TRBJ2-5, with TRBD1 matching 7 bases. The CDR3 runs to 16 residues. Germline V gene sequence: CDR1 SGHRS, CDR2 YFSETQ. The V segment lost 2 bases and the J segment 2 bases; nucleotides outside the gene matches: 9. CDR3 sequence (DNA): TGCGCCAGCAGCTTCGGACGGGGACAGTCACAAGAGACCCAGTACTTC. Encoded protein: CASSFGRGQSQETQYF.

The V gene is TRBV7-6, the J gene TRBJ2-3; TRBD2 agrees at 11 bases. CDR3 length equals 17 residues. With 0 bases clipped from V and 3 bases from J, the junction kept 5 bases outside the gene matches. Germline V gene data show CDR1 as SGHVS and CDR2 as FNYEAQ. Here the CDR3 reads CASSLARRLAGTDTQYF. DNA of the CDR3: TGTGCCAGCAGCTTAGCGAGGAGACTAGCGGGGACAGATACGCAGTATTTT.

This chain uses TRBV6-1 with TRBJ2-7; 8 positions match TRBD1. The CDR3 is made up of 14 amino acids. Germline V gene sequence: CDR1 MNHNS, CDR2 SASEGT. Unmatched junction bases numbered 8, after V lost 6 bases and J lost 4 bases. CDR3: CASRDPGQEYEQYF. In DNA form, the CDR3 reads TGTGCCAGCAGGGATCCGGGACAGGAGTACGAGCAGTACTTC.

The gene calls are TRBV19 and TRBJ1-5; 11 bases match TRBD1. From germline, CDR1 is LNHDA and CDR2 SQIVND (reference sequence). CDR3 size: 17 residues. The J segment lost 4 bases and the V segment lost 5 bases, leaving 10 bases of the junction unmatched. The CDR3 loop is CASSPGTGGPWNQPQHF. Here the CDR3 DNA reads TGTGCCAGTAGTCCCGGGACAGGGGGTCCATGGAATCAGCCCCAGCATTTT.

The chain uses TRBV19 and TRBJ1-6, with 11 positions matching TRBD1. This CDR3 has 19 residues. After removal of 5 bases from V and 1 base from J, the junction contained 10 bases not matched to a gene. The germline CDR1 and CDR2 sequences are LNHDA and SQIVND (reference sequence). The CDR3 sequence is CASSSRTGGSSSYNSPLHF. DNA of the CDR3: TGTGCCAGTAGTTCAAGGACAGGGGGCTCGAGTTCCTATAATTCACCCCTCCACTTT.

The rearrangement uses TRBV5-1 and TRBJ2-7; 8 nucleotides align to TRBD1. There are 17 residues in the CDR3. The germline CDR1 and CDR2 sequences are SGHRS and YFSETQ. The ends lost 1 base at V and 3 bases at J; junction bases unmatched: 12. The CDR3 DNA reads TGCGCCAGCAGCTTGTTCCCCCTGGGGGACAGGAGCTACGAGCAGTACTTC. Translating gives CASSLFPLGDRSYEQYF.

The V and J genes are TRBV6-1 and TRBJ2-7, with D maybe TRBD1 (6 bases). V dropped 2 bases and J dropped 2 bases, with 7 bases sitting between them. The germline V gene has CDR1 MNHNS and CDR2 SASEGT. The CDR3 consists of 13 residues. The CDR3 loop reads CASSENRAYEQYF. CDR3 sequence (DNA): TGTGCCAGCAGTGAAAACAGGGCCTACGAGCAGTACTTC.

The chain links TRBV4-1 to TRBJ1-6; D not certain. CDR1 is MGHRA and CDR2 is YSYEKL in the germline V gene. The CDR3 is 16 amino acids. Trimming cost V 0 bases and J 8 bases, with 14 bases left between them. CDR3 residues: CASSQDSTSLYSPLHF. For the CDR3, the DNA is TGCGCCAGCAGCCAAGACTCGACTAGTCTTTATTCACCCCTCCACTTT.

The rearrangement joins TRBV6-5 to TRBJ2-3; tentative D call: TRBD2 (6 bases). The V end was cut by 6 bases, the J end by 2 bases, with 15 bases between. The germline V gene encodes CDR1 MNHEY and CDR2 SVGAGI. CDR3 size: 15 residues. CDR3 DNA: TGTGCCAGCAGACGCGTGGGGGGAGTCACAGATACGCAGTATTTT. The encoded protein is CASRRVGGVTDTQYF.

The table lists this clone with a count of one. V usage is TRBV7-2 and J usage is TRBJ2-7; TRBD1 might be the D (6 bases). Trimming removed 8 bases from V and 2 bases from J, with 13 bases in between. The CDR3 consists of 13 residues. CDR1 is SGHTA, CDR2 FQGNSA, per germline. The CDR3 region is CASSIRGPYEQYF. The CDR3 bases are TGTGCCAGCTCTATCAGGGGCCCCTACGAGCAGTACTTC.

J is TRBJ2-7 and V is TRBV5-1; D is unclear. Germline V gene data show CDR1 as SGHRS and CDR2 as YFSETQ. The V end was cut by 2 bases, the J end by 3 bases, with 9 bases between. This CDR3 is 13 amino acids long. The CDR3 sequence is CASSFNTDYEQYF. The DNA of the CDR3 is TGCGCCAGCAGCTTTAACACAGACTACGAGCAGTACTTC. Combining the CDR3 with reference TRBV5-1 and TRBJ2-7 gives the whole variable domain KAGVTQTPRYLIKTRGQQVTLSCSPISGHRSVSWYQQTPGQGLQFLFEYFSETQRNKGNFPGRFSGRQFSNSRSEMNVSTLELGDSALYLCASSFNTDYEQYFGPGTRLTVT.

The V and J genes are TRBV6-5 and TRBJ2-7; D unresolved. This CDR3 region has 13 residues. V shed 0 bases and J shed 7 bases, with 10 bases lying between them. Germline values: CDR1 MNHEY, CDR2 SVGAGI. CDR3 sequence reads: CASSYSNAREQYF. CDR3 sequence (DNA): TGTGCCAGCAGTTACTCGAACGCGAGGGAGCAGTACTTC.

V is TRBV5-6 and J is TRBJ1-3; 7 nucleotides match TRBD1. Germline values: CDR1 SGHDT, CDR2 YYEEEE. The CDR3 has 15 amino acids. J gave up 4 bases and V 0 bases, and 4 bases lay outside the gene matches. The CDR3 bases are TGTGCCAGCAGCTTGGCCGCGACAGGGGGAAACACCATATATTTT. Amino acids: CASSLAATGGNTIYF.

The rearrangement uses TRBV18 and TRBJ2-1, with D unresolved. The CDR3 consists of 14 residues. The V gene lost 4 bases and the J gene lost 1 base, with 8 bases spanning the gap. The germline V gene has CDR1 KGHSH and CDR2 LQKENI. The CDR3 DNA reads as TGTGCCAGCTCACTTCTCGAGTCCTACAATGAGCAGTTCTTC. Protein product: CASSLLESYNEQFF.

Only a few counts were recorded for this clone. V is TRBV6-6 and J is TRBJ1-3; D not certain. V lost 0 bases and J lost 2, with 11 bases in between. The CDR3 sequence is 16 residues long. The germline CDR1 and CDR2 sequences are MNHNY and SVGAGI (reference sequence). CDR3 in DNA: TGTGCCAGCAGTTACTCTCGGTGGGGAGCTGGAAACACCATATATTTT. It is translated as CASSYSRWGAGNTIYF.

Regarding this clone: The sample holds other DNA sequences that translate to the same CDR3. The chain links TRBV7-2 to TRBJ1-1, with D unclear. Between the trimmed V and J ends, which lost 0 bases and 1 base, there was a span of 6 bases. The CDR3 has 14 residues. Germline V CDR1 and CDR2: SGHTA, FQGNSA. DNA of the CDR3: TGTGCCAGCAGCTTAGCCCCGGGGAACACTGAAGCTTTCTTT. The encoded protein is CASSLAPGNTEAFF.

The chain couples TRBV19 to TRBJ1-5, with 8 positions matching TRBD1. Germline assignment: CDR1 LNHDA and CDR2 SQIVND (reference sequence). This CDR3 has 20 residues. Unmatched junction bases numbered 24, after V lost 6 bases and J lost 5 bases. The CDR3 is CASRGGFSGGGVVRDQPQHF. The DNA for the CDR3 is TGTGCCAGTAGAGGTGGGTTCTCAGGGGGCGGTGTGGTAAGAGATCAGCCCCAGCATTTT. Combining the CDR3 with reference TRBV19 and TRBJ1-5 gives the whole variable domain DGGITQSPKYLFRKEGQNVTLSCEQNLNHDAMYWYRQDPGQGLRLIYYSQIVNDFQKGDIAEGYSVSREKKESFPLTVTSAQKNPTAFYLCASRGGFSGGGVVRDQPQHFGDGTRLSIL.

The V gene is TRBV18, the J gene TRBJ1-4; D is ambiguous. CDR1 is KGHSH, CDR2 LQKENI, per germline. The CDR3 length is 13 residues. V lost 3 bases to trimming and J lost 4 bases, with 6 bases between them. In DNA form, the CDR3 reads TGTGCCAGCTCACCCCTAGATAATGAAAAACTGTTTTTT. Translation gives CASSPLDNEKLFF.

This chain joins TRBV5-1 and TRBJ2-5; TRBD2 matches at 7 bases. Germline CDR1 is SGHRS and CDR2 is YFSETQ. There are 20 residues in the CDR3. With V trimmed by 2 bases and J by 3 bases, 22 bases remained unmatched. The CDR3 loop is CASSFPGRGLRVTREETQYF. The CDR3 region has the DNA TGCGCCAGCAGCTTCCCGGGGCGGGGACTAAGAGTTACTAGGGAAGAGACCCAGTACTTC.

CDR3 amino acids: CAWKTDLNTEAFF. The CDR3 DNA reads TGTGCCTGGAAGACAGATTTGAACACTGAAGCTTTCTTT. This chain connects TRBV30 to TRBJ1-1, with D possibly matching TRBD1 (5 bases). Per germline, CDR1 GTSNPN and CDR2 SVGIG (reference sequence). There are 13 residues in the CDR3. The V gene lost 4 bases and the J gene lost 0 bases, with 9 bases spanning the gap.

The gene calls are TRBV28 and TRBJ1-3; D is uncertain. CDR1 and CDR2 (germline): MDHEN, SYDVKM. The V gene lost 7 bases and the J gene lost 7 bases, with 17 bases spanning the gap. The CDR3 is 14 residues long. The CDR3 region has the DNA TGTGCCAGCACCCGGTCGGCCTCCGGGAACACCATATATTTT. Its translation: CASTRSASGNTIYF.

The chain links TRBV5-1 to TRBJ1-2, with TRBD1 as a possible D gene (5 bases). V was clipped by 0 bases and J by 0 bases, with 21 bases between them. This CDR3 is 19 amino acids long. Germline-derived CDR1 and CDR2 are SGHRS and YFSETQ. The CDR3, as DNA: TGCGCCAGCAGCTTGGTTGGGGCGTTGGATAGCCAAACTAACTATGGCTACACCTTC. Protein sequence: CASSLVGALDSQTNYGYTF.

The chain couples TRBV5-1 to TRBJ2-1; D might be TRBD1 (6 bases). The CDR3 is made up of 15 amino acids. Germline V gene sequence: CDR1 SGHRS, CDR2 YFSETQ. Trimming took 0 bases from V and 3 from J, leaving 10 bases between them. CDR3 coding DNA: TGCGCCAGCAGCTTGGTGGGGGCCGACTACAATGAGCAGTTCTTC. Translated: CASSLVGADYNEQFF.

V usage is TRBV30 and J usage is TRBJ2-2, with 7 bases that match TRBD2. V shed 8 bases and J 5 bases; nucleotides not matched to a gene: 8. The CDR3 runs to 13 residues. Germline V gene sequence: CDR1 GTSNPN, CDR2 SVGIG (reference sequence). The CDR3 reads CARGGGGTGELFF. CDR3 nucleotides: TGTGCCAGAGGTGGGGGAGGGACCGGGGAGCTGTTTTTT.